This passage covers 12 T cell receptor beta chains from one sample sequenced in a study of a mutant IDH1 vaccine in newly diagnosed glioma. Time point indicated: week 35, safety follow-up. It was 300 ug of mutant IDH1 20-mer peptide that made up each vaccine dose, given with topical imiquimod. The data were produced by immunoSEQ multiplex PCR, yet TCRdb's version contains in-frame clones alone and is incomplete. The table lists some 61,000 clones, approximately 84% of them singletons. Antigens for these TCRs are unknown. The sample was PBMCs, taken from a glioma patient whose treatment included an IDH1 peptide vaccine. All receptors come from a man younger than 35 with glioma.

This sequence joins TRBV5-6 and TRBJ2-7; 7 nucleotides match TRBD1. Trimming cost V 5 bases and J 3 bases; bases outside gene matches: 8. The germline CDR1 and CDR2 sequences are SGHDT and YYEEEE. This CDR3 contains 14 residues. CDR3 protein: CASRDRAGGYEQYF. The CDR3, as DNA: TGTGCCAGCAGGGACCGGGCAGGGGGCTACGAGCAGTACTTC.

The gene calls are TRBV15 and TRBJ2-3, with 8 nucleotides matching TRBD1. This CDR3 has 16 amino acids. The germline CDR1 and CDR2 sequences are LNHNV and YYDKDF (reference sequence). The junction had 7 bases not matched to a gene; V was cut back by 2 bases and J by 3 bases. The CDR3 here is CATSRPTGGRTDTQYF. The CDR3 DNA follows: TGTGCCACCAGCAGACCAACAGGGGGGAGAACAGATACGCAGTATTTT.

The V and J genes are TRBV2 and TRBJ1-4; 9 bases map to TRBD1. After removal of 8 bases from V and 4 bases from J, the junction contained 5 bases not matched to a gene. The CDR3 is made up of 14 amino acids. CDR1 SNHLY and CDR2 FYNNEI come from the germline V gene. The CDR3 loop is CASVKGQGNEKLFF. CDR3 in DNA: TGTGCCAGCGTAAAGGGACAGGGTAATGAAAAACTGTTTTTT.

The chain couples TRBV6-6 to TRBJ2-2; D is ambiguous. The V gene lost 9 bases and the J gene lost 5 bases, with 16 bases spanning the gap. The CDR3 contains 14 residues. Germline V CDR1 and CDR2: MNHNY, SVGAGI (reference sequence). The CDR3 loop reads CASRLQTPTGELFF. Written as DNA, the CDR3 is TGTGCCAGTAGATTACAGACACCAACCGGGGAGCTGTTTTTT.

In this sample, this clone turned up a few times. The rearrangement links TRBV30 to TRBJ1-5, with D possibly being TRBD1 (6 bases). From germline, CDR1 is GTSNPN and CDR2 SVGIG (reference sequence). Deletions cut 3 bases from V and 5 bases from J, with 17 bases between. This CDR3 has 15 residues. The CDR3 sequence is CAWSSGQYGHQPQHF. DNA of the CDR3: TGTGCCTGGAGCTCCGGACAGTACGGCCATCAGCCCCAGCATTTT.

The J gene is TRBJ1-3, the V gene TRBV6-5; D not certain. The CDR3 contains 12 residues. The germline V gene encodes CDR1 MNHEY and CDR2 SVGAGI. V gave up 6 bases and J gave up 0 bases, with 3 bases separating them. The CDR3 loop reads CASSPSGNTIYF. The CDR3 nucleotides are TGTGCCAGCAGCCCCTCTGGAAACACCATATATTTT.

The chain combines TRBV7-9 with TRBJ1-4, with a weak D call TRBD1 (5 bases). Germline-derived CDR1 and CDR2 are SEHNR and FQNEAQ (reference sequence). This CDR3 region has 15 residues. V lost 7 bases, J lost 7 bases, and 19 bases lay in between. For the CDR3, the DNA is TGTGCCAGCACAAAGATCAGGGATGGGGGTGAAAAACTGTTTTTT. Translation: CASTKIRDGGEKLFF.

V and J are TRBV4-3 and TRBJ1-3; a weak D match, TRBD1 (6 bases). Germline CDR1 reads LGHNA; CDR2 reads YSLEER. The germline V and J ends were trimmed by 1 base and 1 base, with 14 bases remaining between them. The length of the CDR3 is 17 residues. The CDR3 region is CASSQVNPGASGNTIYF. The CDR3 coding sequence is TGCGCCAGCAGCCAAGTGAATCCAGGGGCTTCTGGAAACACCATATATTTT.

The chain recombines TRBV27 with TRBJ2-7; 8 bases map to TRBD1. J was trimmed by 4 bases and V by 9 bases; bases with no gene match: 8. Germline CDR1 is MNHEY and CDR2 is SMNVEV (reference sequence). The CDR3 is made up of 13 amino acids. Here the CDR3 DNA reads TGTGCCAGTTCAGGGGGCAGTCGATACGAGCAGTACTTC. Its protein product is CASSGGSRYEQYF.

CDR3: CASSLGTSGSGGYEQYF. The CDR3 DNA reads TGTGCCAGCAGCTTAGGGACTAGCGGGAGTGGAGGATACGAGCAGTACTTC. The chain carries TRBV7-8 and TRBJ2-7; 13 positions agree with TRBD2. The V segment lost 1 base and the J segment 4 bases; nucleotides outside the gene matches: 7. CDR3 size: 17 residues. The germline CDR1 and CDR2 sequences are SGHVS and FQNEAQ.

The V and J genes are TRBV4-3 and TRBJ2-5; D may correspond to TRBD1 or TRBD2 (5 bases each). The CDR3 is made up of 16 amino acids. Germline loops: CDR1 LGHNA, CDR2 YSLEER. The germline V and J ends were trimmed by 4 bases and 3 bases, with 18 bases remaining between them. For the CDR3, the DNA is TGCGCCAGCAGCCCGTCTTCGGGGCCCCTCGAAGAGACCCAGTACTTC. Amino acids: CASSPSSGPLEETQYF.

The chain carries TRBV30 and TRBJ2-7; no clear D gene. CDR1 and CDR2 (germline): GTSNPN, SVGIG (reference sequence). The V end was cut by 1 base, the J end by 5 bases, with 15 bases between. The CDR3 length is 14 residues. Written as DNA, the CDR3 is TGTGCCTGGAGTGCCCCTCTCGGCACCCACGAGCAGTACTTC. Its protein product is CAWSAPLGTHEQYF.